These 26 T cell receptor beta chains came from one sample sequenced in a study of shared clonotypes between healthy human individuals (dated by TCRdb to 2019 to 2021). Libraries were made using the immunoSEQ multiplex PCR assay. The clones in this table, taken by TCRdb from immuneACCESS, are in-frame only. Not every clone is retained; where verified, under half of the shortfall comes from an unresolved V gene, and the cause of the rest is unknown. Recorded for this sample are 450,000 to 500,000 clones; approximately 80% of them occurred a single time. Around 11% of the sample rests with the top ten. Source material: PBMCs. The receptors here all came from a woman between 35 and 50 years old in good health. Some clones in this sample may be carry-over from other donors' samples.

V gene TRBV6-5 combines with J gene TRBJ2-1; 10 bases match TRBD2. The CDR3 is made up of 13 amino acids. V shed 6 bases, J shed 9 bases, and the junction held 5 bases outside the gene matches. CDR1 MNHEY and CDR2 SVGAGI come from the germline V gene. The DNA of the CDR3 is TGTGCCAGCAGACGGACTAGCGGTGGTGAGCAGTTCTTC. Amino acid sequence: CASRRTSGGEQFF.

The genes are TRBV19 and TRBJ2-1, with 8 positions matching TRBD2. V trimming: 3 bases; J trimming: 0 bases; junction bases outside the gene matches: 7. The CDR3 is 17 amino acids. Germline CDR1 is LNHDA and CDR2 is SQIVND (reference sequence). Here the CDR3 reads CASSILPSGFSYNEQFF. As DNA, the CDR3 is TGTGCCAGTAGTATTCTGCCTAGCGGGTTCTCCTACAATGAGCAGTTCTTC. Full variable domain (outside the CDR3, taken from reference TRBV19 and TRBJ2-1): DGGITQSPKYLFRKEGQNVTLSCEQNLNHDAMYWYRQDPGQGLRLIYYSQIVNDFQKGDIAEGYSVSREKKESFPLTVTSAQKNPTAFYLCASSILPSGFSYNEQFFGPGTRLTVL.

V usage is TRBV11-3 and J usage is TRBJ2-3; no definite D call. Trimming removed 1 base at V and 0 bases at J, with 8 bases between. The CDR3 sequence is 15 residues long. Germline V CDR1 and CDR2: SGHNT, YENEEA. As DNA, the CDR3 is TGTGCCAGCAGCTTAGGGCGGATAAGCACAGATACGCAGTATTTT. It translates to CASSLGRISTDTQYF.

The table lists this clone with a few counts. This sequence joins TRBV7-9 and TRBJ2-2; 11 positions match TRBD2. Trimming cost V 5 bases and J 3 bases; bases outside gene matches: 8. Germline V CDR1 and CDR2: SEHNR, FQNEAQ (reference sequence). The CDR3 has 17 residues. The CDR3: CASSPLAGGLHTGELFF. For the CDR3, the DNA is TGTGCCAGCAGCCCCTTAGCGGGAGGGCTCCACACCGGGGAGCTGTTTTTT.

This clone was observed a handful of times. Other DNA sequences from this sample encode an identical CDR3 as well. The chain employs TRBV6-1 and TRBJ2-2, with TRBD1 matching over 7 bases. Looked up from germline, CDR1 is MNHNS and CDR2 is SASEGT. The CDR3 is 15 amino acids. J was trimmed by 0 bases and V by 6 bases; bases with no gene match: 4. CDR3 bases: TGTGCCAGCAGCCCCGGGACAGCGAACACCGGGGAGCTGTTTTTT. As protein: CASSPGTANTGELFF.

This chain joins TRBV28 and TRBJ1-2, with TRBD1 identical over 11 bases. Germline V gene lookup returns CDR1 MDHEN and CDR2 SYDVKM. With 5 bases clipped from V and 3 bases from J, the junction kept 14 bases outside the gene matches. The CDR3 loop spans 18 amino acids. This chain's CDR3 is CASSLIPPGTGGDYGYTF. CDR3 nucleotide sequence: TGTGCCAGCAGTCTAATTCCCCCCGGGACAGGGGGGGACTATGGCTACACCTTC.

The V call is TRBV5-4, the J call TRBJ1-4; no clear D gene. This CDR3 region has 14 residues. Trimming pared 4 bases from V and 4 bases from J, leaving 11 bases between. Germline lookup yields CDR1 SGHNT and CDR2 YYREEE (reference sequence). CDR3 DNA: TGTGCCAGCAGCCCGGAGGGAGATAATGAAAAACTGTTTTTT. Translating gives CASSPEGDNEKLFF.

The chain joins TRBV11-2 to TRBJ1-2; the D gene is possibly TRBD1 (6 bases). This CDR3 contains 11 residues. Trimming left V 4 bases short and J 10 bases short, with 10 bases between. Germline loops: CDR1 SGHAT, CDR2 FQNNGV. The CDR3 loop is CASSSGGPYTF. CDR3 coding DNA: TGTGCCAGCAGCTCGGGGGGCCCCTACACCTTC.

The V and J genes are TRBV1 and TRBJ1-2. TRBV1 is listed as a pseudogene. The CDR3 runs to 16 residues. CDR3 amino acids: CTSSLRRVRKTYGYTF. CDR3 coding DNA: TGCACCAGCAGCTTACGCCGTGTGCGAAAGACCTATGGCTACACCTTC.

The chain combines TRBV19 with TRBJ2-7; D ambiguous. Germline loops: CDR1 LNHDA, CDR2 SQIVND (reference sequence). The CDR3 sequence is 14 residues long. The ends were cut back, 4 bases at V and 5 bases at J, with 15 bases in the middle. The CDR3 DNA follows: TGTGCCAGTAGTAGTCGGCTTTTGGGCGACGAGCAGTACTTC. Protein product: CASSSRLLGDEQYF.

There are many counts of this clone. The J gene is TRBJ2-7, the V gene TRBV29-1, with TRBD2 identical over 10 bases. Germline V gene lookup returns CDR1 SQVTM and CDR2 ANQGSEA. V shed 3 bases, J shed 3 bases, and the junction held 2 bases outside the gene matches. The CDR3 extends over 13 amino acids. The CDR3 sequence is CSVDKRGGYEQYF. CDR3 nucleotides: TGCAGCGTTGACAAGCGGGGGGGCTACGAGCAGTACTTC.

CDR3 loop: CASSYQDRAYYGYTF. The CDR3 DNA follows: TGTGCCAGCAGCTACCAAGACAGGGCGTACTATGGCTACACCTTC. This chain links TRBV28 with TRBJ1-2, with 7 nucleotides matching TRBD1. The CDR3 spans 15 residues. The V gene's germline CDR1 is MDHEN and CDR2 SYDVKM. Unmatched junction bases numbered 10, after V lost 6 bases and J lost 3 bases.

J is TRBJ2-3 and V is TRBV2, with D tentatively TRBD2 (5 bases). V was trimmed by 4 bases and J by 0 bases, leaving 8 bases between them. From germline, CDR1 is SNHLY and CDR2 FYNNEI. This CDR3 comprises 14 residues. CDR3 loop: CASSVLGSTDTQYF. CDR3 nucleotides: TGTGCCAGCAGTGTACTAGGGAGCACAGATACGCAGTATTTT.

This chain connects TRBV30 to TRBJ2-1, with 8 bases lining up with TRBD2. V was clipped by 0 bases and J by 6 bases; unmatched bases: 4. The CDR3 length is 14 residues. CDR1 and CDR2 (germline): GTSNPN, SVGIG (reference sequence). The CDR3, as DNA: TGTGCCTGGAGTGTAGGACTAGCTTCCAATGAGCAGTTCTTC. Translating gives CAWSVGLASNEQFF.

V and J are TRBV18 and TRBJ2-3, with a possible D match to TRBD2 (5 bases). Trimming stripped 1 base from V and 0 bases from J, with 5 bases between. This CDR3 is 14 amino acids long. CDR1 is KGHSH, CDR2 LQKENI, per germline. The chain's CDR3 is CASSPRRSTDTQYF. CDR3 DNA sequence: TGTGCCAGCTCACCACGGAGGAGCACAGATACGCAGTATTTT.

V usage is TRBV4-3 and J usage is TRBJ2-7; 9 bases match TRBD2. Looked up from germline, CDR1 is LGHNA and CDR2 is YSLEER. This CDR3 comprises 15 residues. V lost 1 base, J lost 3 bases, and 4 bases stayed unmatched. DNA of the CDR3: TGCGCCAGCAGCCAAGCACGGACTAGCGTCTACGAGCAGTACTTC. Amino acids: CASSQARTSVYEQYF.

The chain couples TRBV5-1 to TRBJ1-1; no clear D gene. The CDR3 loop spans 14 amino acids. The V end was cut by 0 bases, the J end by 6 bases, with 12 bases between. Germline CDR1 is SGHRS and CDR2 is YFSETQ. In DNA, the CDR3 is TGCGCCAGCAGCTTGGCCTCGTCCTCCCCTGAAGCTTTCTTT. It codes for CASSLASSSPEAFF.

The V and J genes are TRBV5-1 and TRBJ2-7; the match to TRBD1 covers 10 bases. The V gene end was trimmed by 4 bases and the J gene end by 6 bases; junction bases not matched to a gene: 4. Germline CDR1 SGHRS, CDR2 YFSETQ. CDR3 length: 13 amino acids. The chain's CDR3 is CASSRDRGPEQYF. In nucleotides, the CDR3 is TGCGCCAGCAGCCGGGACAGGGGTCCCGAGCAGTACTTC.

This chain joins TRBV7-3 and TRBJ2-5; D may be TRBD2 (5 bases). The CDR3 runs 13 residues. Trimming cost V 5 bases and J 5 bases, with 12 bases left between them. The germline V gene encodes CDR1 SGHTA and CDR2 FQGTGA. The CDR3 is CASSPGWEETQYF. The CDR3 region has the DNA TGTGCCAGCAGCCCCGGGTGGGAGGAGACCCAGTACTTC.

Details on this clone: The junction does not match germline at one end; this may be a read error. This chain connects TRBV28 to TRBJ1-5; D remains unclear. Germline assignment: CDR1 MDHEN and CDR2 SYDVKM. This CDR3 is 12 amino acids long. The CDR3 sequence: CASTVSNQPRHF. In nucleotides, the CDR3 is TGTGCCAGCACGGTGAGCAATCAGCCCCGGCATTTT.

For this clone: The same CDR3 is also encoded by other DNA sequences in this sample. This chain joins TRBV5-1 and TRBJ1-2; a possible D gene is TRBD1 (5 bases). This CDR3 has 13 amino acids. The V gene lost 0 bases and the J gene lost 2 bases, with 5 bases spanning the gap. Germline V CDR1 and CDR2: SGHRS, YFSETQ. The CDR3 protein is CASSLGQNYGYTF. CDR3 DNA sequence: TGCGCCAGCAGCTTGGGACAGAACTATGGCTACACCTTC.

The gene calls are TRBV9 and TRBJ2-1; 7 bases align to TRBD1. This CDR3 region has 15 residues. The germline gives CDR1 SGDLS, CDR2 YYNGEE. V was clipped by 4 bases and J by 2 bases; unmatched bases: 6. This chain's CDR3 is CASSYNRGTYNEQFF. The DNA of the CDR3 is TGTGCCAGCAGCTACAACAGGGGCACCTACAATGAGCAGTTCTTC.

The CDR3 DNA is TGTGCCAGCAGCATCACGGGGGCCGGGCAAGAGACCCAGTACTTC. This sequence encodes CASSITGAGQETQYF. The chain is built from TRBV7-9 and TRBJ2-5; D may correspond to TRBD1 or TRBD2 (6 bases each). Per the germline V gene, CDR1 is SEHNR and CDR2 is FQNEAQ (reference sequence). This CDR3 has 15 residues. With 5 bases removed from V and 2 bases from J, the gap between germline ends came to 15 bases.

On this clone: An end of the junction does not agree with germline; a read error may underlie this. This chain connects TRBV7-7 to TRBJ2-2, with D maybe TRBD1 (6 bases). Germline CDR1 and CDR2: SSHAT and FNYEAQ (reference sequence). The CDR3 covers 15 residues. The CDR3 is CASSPRGSVTGELFF. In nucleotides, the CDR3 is TGTGCTAGCAGCCCCAGGGGCTCAGTCACCGGGGAGCTGTTTTTT.

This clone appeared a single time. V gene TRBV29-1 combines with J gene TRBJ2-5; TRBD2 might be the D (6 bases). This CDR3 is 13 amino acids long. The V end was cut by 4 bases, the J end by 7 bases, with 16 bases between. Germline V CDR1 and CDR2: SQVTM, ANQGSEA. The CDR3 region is CSVVPMGGGTQYF. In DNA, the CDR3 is TGCAGCGTTGTTCCGATGGGGGGAGGGACCCAGTACTTC.

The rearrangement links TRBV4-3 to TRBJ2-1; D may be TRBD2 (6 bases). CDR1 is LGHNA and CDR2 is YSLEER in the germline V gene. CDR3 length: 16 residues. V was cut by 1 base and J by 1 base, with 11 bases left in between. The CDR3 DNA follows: TGCGCCAGCAGCCAAGGGCGGGGCCCGTCCTACAATGAGCAGTTCTTC. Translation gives CASSQGRGPSYNEQFF.